Presented here are 18 T cell receptor beta chains from one specimen sequenced in a study of blood T cell repertoires in COVID-19. Using immunoSEQ multiplex PCR, the repertoire was profiled, and TCRdb retains in-frame clones only, with some absent. The sample records 150,000 to 200,000 clones, 86% being singletons. Source material: peripheral blood. Receptor source: a man between 65 and 85 years old with acute or convalescent COVID-19.

This chain uses TRBV7-7 with TRBJ2-1; tentatively, D is TRBD1 (6 bases). The germline V gene has CDR1 SSHAT and CDR2 FNYEAQ (reference sequence). The V end was cut by 3 bases, the J end by 4 bases, with 13 bases between. This CDR3 comprises 15 residues. The CDR3 DNA reads as TGTGCCAGCAGCTTTGGGCAGGGGCAATACAATGAGCAGTTCTTC. Translation gives CASSFGQGQYNEQFF. The full variable domain, completed using reference TRBV7-7 and TRBJ2-1, is GAGVSQSPRYKVTKRGQDVTLRCDPISSHATLYWYQQALGQGPEFLTYFNYEAQPDKSGLPSDRFSAERPEGSISTLTIQRTEQRDSAMYRCASSFGQGQYNEQFFGPGTRLTVL.

The V gene is TRBV28, the J gene TRBJ2-3; 8 nucleotides match TRBD2. The germline V gene encodes CDR1 MDHEN and CDR2 SYDVKM. The CDR3 contains 18 residues. Trimming removed 6 bases from V and 6 bases from J; junction bases left unmatched: 20. The CDR3 DNA reads TGTGCCAGCAGCATTACCGCCTCCGGGGGGGCCTCTCTGGATACGCAGTATTTT. Translating gives CASSITASGGASLDTQYF.

The chain carries TRBV28 and TRBJ1-4, with a weak D call TRBD1 (6 bases). Germline V gene sequence: CDR1 MDHEN, CDR2 SYDVKM. The CDR3 loop spans 14 amino acids. Trimming removed 5 bases at V and 5 bases at J, with 12 bases between. CDR3 region: CASSTRTENEKLFF. The DNA of the CDR3 is TGTGCCAGCAGTACCCGGACAGAGAATGAAAAACTGTTTTTT.

This clone was seen a single time. J is TRBJ1-1 and V is TRBV27, with 8 bases aligning to TRBD1. CDR1 is MNHEY, CDR2 SMNVEV, per germline (reference sequence). Germline trimming cut 4 bases from V and 4 bases from J; bases unmatched to any gene: 11. This CDR3 has 16 residues. The CDR3 DNA is TGTGCCAGCAGTTCGCCCTCCAGGGGGCTGGGCACTGAAGCTTTCTTT. It is translated as CASSSPSRGLGTEAFF.

The chain combines TRBV19 with TRBJ1-2, with no clear D. Germline CDR1 reads LNHDA; CDR2 reads SQIVND (reference sequence). The CDR3 covers 12 residues. V shed 8 bases and J shed 5 bases, with 12 bases lying between them. The CDR3 loop is CASVSQSYGYTF. The CDR3 nucleotides are TGTGCCAGTGTTAGTCAATCTTATGGCTACACCTTC.

V usage is TRBV5-1 and J usage is TRBJ2-3; 11 bases agree with TRBD2. The CDR3 length is 16 residues. The junction had 6 bases not matched to a gene; V was cut back by 0 bases and J by 6 bases. Per germline, CDR1 SGHRS and CDR2 YFSETQ. CDR3 DNA sequence: TGCGCCAGCAGCTTGGATCTAGCGGGAGGACTGGATACGCAGTATTTT. Its translation is CASSLDLAGGLDTQYF. Variable domain in full (rest from reference TRBV5-1 and TRBJ2-3): KAGVTQTPRYLIKTRGQQVTLSCSPISGHRSVSWYQQTPGQGLQFLFEYFSETQRNKGNFPGRFSGRQFSNSRSEMNVSTLELGDSALYLCASSLDLAGGLDTQYFGPGTRLTVL.

This clone showed up just a few times. The chain recombines TRBV27 with TRBJ2-7; 8 bases align to TRBD1. With 5 bases clipped from V and 6 bases from J, the junction kept 9 bases outside the gene matches. Looked up from germline, CDR1 is MNHEY and CDR2 is SMNVEV (reference sequence). The CDR3 extends over 14 amino acids. The CDR3 is CASSPGQGWGEQYF. CDR3 in DNA: TGTGCCAGCAGTCCCGGACAGGGTTGGGGCGAGCAGTACTTC.

CDR3 sequence reads: CAISEQADYGYTF. The CDR3 DNA follows: TGTGCCATCAGTGAACAGGCGGACTATGGCTACACCTTC. V and J are TRBV10-3 and TRBJ1-2; TRBD1 is a possible D gene (5 bases). This CDR3 is 13 amino acids long. With 3 bases removed from V and 3 bases from J, the gap between germline ends came to 8 bases. Germline V lookup: CDR1 ENHRY, CDR2 SYGVKD.

The chain uses TRBV7-6 and TRBJ1-1; tentative D call: TRBD1 (5 bases). The CDR3 extends over 14 amino acids. Germline V CDR1 and CDR2: SGHVS, FNYEAQ. V was clipped by 5 bases and J by 1 base, with 11 bases between them. The CDR3 loop reads CASSQTQGNTEAFF. The CDR3 DNA follows: TGTGCCAGCAGCCAGACTCAGGGGAACACTGAAGCTTTCTTT.

The CDR3 loop is CAAAHYPGSNYGYTF. In nucleotides, the CDR3 is TGTGCCGCAGCACATTATCCAGGATCCAACTATGGCTACACCTTC. V is TRBV2 and J is TRBJ1-2; D is uncertain. V shed 11 bases and J shed 2 bases, with 21 bases lying between them. Germline-derived CDR1 and CDR2 are SNHLY and FYNNEI. The CDR3 contains 15 residues.

The chain employs TRBV6-2 or TRBV6-3 and TRBJ1-5; 10 bases are a match to TRBD1. From germline, CDR1 is MNHEY and CDR2 SVGEGT. J gave up 4 bases and V 0 bases, and 3 bases lay outside the gene matches. The CDR3 has 16 amino acids. The CDR3 coding sequence is TGTGCCAGCAGTTACTCGGGGACAGGGGATAATCAGCCCCAGCATTTT. Amino acid sequence: CASSYSGTGDNQPQHF.

The chain joins TRBV15 to TRBJ1-1, with D perhaps TRBD1 (5 bases). This CDR3 region has 13 residues. V was pared by 5 bases and J by 0 bases, with 7 bases between. Germline assignment: CDR1 LNHNV and CDR2 YYDKDF (reference sequence). The CDR3 loop reads CATSPGMNTEAFF. In nucleotides, the CDR3 is TGTGCCACCAGCCCAGGGATGAACACTGAAGCTTTCTTT.

The chain joins TRBV5-1 to TRBJ1-1; 9 nucleotides match TRBD1. The V gene's germline CDR1 is SGHRS and CDR2 YFSETQ. This CDR3 spans 17 amino acids. J was trimmed by 4 bases and V by 5 bases; bases with no gene match: 15. DNA of the CDR3: TGCGCCAGCAGAGGGGTGCGGACAGGGGATGTCGGCACTGAAGCTTTCTTT. It yields the protein CASRGVRTGDVGTEAFF.

This clone was detected a few times. The chain combines TRBV6-5 with TRBJ2-7, with 7 nucleotides matching TRBD1. Germline assignment: CDR1 MNHEY and CDR2 SVGAGI. The V gene end was trimmed by 6 bases and the J gene end by 4 bases; junction bases not matched to a gene: 9. This CDR3 region has 14 residues. CDR3 protein: CASSQPGQSYEQYF. CDR3 bases: TGTGCCAGCAGCCAGCCGGGACAGAGTTACGAGCAGTACTTC.

The chain carries TRBV6-5 and TRBJ2-1, with 7 positions matching TRBD2. The germline CDR1 and CDR2 sequences are MNHEY and SVGAGI. CDR3 length: 15 amino acids. With V trimmed by 5 bases and J by 0 bases, 4 bases remained unmatched. CDR3 loop: CASSRTRASYNEQFF. CDR3 sequence (DNA): TGTGCCAGCAGTCGGACTAGGGCCTCCTACAATGAGCAGTTCTTC.

The J gene is TRBJ2-3, the V gene TRBV7-9, with 10 bases identical to TRBD2. The CDR3 is 14 residues long. With V trimmed by 8 bases and J by 10 bases, 12 bases remained unmatched. In germline, CDR1 is SEHNR, CDR2 FQNEAQ (reference sequence). CDR3 nucleotides: TGTGCCAGCGGTAGGACTAGCGGAGGGGAGCCGCAGTATTTT. Residues: CASGRTSGGEPQYF.

This clone appeared a few times. The genes are TRBV2 and TRBJ2-2, with 9 bases lining up with TRBD2. The CDR3 loop spans 13 amino acids. Losses at the gene ends were 8 bases for V and 7 bases for J; bases not matched to a gene: 5. CDR1 is SNHLY and CDR2 is FYNNEI in the germline V gene. Here the CDR3 reads CASSQREDGELFF. CDR3 in DNA: TGTGCCAGCTCACAGCGGGAGGACGGGGAGCTGTTTTTT.

The V and J genes are TRBV5-1 and TRBJ2-2; a possible D gene is TRBD1 (5 bases). The germline CDR1 and CDR2 sequences are SGHRS and YFSETQ. Between the trimmed V and J ends, which lost 3 bases and 2 bases, there was a span of 8 bases. The CDR3 has 14 residues. In DNA, the CDR3 is TGCGCCAGCAGCTCTGACAGTAACACCGGGGAGCTGTTTTTT. Translated, it gives CASSSDSNTGELFF.